The clone carrying this TCR beta chain showed up just a few times. The method was immunoSEQ multiplex PCR; TCRdb's version includes in-frame clones alone and lacks a portion of them. This sample has roughly 150,000 clones; over 80% occur once, and the top ten carry 5.2%. The data were obtained in a study of blood T cell repertoires in COVID-19. Study-wide context: From the United States, Italy and Spain came samples of acute and convalescent COVID-19.

Germline V gene sequence: CDR1 LNHDA, CDR2 SQIVND (reference sequence). There are 12 residues in the CDR3. V lost 6 bases, J lost 1 base, and 6 bases lay in between. Cohort assignment relied on participant-reported clinical history. The chain uses TRBV19 and TRBJ1-1; the D gene is possibly TRBD1 (6 bases). Sequenced input: PBMCs or T cells enriched from blood (not recorded which). The clonotype originates from a man between 65 and 85 years old who had been exposed to COVID-19. The CDR3 reads CASRDRNTEAFF. The CDR3 DNA reads as TGTGCCAGTAGGGACAGGAACACTGAAGCTTTCTTT.